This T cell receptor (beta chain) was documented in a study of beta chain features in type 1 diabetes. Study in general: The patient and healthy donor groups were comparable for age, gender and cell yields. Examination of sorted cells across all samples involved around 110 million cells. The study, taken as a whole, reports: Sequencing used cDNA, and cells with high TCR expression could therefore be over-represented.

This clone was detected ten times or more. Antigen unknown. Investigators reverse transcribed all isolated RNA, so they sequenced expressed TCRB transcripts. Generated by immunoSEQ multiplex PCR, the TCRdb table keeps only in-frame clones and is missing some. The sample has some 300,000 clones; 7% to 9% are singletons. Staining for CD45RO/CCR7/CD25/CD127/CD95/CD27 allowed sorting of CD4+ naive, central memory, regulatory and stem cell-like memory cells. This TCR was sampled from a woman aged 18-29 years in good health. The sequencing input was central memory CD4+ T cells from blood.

This CDR3 is CASRLRDQATGELFF. The CDR3 nucleotides read TGTGCCAGCAGACTTCGGGACCAGGCCACCGGGGAGCTGTTTTTT. The rearrangement uses TRBV2 and TRBJ2-2; D is possibly TRBD1 or TRBD2 (5 bases each). The CDR3 is 15 amino acids. Trimming pared 6 bases from V and 4 bases from J, leaving 15 bases between. From germline, CDR1 is SNHLY and CDR2 FYNNEI.